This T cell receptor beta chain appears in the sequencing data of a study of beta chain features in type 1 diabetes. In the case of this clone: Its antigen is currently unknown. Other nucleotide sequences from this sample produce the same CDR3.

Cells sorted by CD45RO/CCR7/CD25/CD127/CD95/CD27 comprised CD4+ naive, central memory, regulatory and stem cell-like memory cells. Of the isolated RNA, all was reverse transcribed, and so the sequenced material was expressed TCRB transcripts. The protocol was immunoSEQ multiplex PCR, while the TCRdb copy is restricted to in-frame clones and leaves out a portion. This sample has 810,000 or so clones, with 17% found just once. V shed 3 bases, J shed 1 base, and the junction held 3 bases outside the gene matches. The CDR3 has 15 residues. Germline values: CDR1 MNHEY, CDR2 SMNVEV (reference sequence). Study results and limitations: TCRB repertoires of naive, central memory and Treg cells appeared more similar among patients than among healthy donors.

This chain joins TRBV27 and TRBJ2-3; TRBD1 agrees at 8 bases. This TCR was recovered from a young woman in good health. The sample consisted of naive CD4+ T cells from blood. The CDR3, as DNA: TGTGCCAGCAGTTTCGACAGGGGTGGCACAGATACGCAGTATTTT. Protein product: CASSFDRGGTDTQYF.